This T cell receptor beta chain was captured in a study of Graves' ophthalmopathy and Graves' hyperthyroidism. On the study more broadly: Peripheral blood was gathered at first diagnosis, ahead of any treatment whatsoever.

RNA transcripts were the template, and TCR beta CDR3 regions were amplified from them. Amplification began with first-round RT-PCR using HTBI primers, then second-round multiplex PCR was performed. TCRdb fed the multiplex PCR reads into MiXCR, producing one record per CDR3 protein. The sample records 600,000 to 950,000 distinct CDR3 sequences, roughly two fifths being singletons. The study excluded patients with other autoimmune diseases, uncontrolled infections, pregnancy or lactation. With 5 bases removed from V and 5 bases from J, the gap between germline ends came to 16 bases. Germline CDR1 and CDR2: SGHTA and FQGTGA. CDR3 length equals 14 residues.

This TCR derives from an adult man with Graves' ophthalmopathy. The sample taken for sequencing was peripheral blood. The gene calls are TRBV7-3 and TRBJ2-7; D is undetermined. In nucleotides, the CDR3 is TGTGCCAGCAGCACCCCGGACGGGTTGAACGAGCAGTACTTC. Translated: CASSTPDGLNEQYF.